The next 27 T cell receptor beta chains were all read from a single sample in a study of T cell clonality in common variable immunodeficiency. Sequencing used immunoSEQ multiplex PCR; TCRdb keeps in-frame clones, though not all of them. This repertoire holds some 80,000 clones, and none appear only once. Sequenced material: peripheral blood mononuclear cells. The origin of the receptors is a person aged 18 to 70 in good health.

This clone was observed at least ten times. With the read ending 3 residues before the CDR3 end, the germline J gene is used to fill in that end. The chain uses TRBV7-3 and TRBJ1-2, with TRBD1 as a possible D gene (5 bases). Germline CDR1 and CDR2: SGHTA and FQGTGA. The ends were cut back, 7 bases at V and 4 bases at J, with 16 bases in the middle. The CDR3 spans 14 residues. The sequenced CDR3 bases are TGTGCCAGCACGGGAACAGGATCCCCCTATGGC. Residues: CASTGTGSPYG. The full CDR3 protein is CASTGTGSPYGYTF.

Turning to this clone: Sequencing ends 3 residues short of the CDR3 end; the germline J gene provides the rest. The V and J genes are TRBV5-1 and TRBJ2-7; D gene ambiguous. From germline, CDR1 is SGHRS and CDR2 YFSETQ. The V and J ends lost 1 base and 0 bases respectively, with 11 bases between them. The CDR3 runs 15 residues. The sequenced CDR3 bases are TGCGCCAGCAGCTTGCAAGGCCTCGCCTCCTACGAG. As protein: CASSLQGLASYE. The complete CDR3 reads CASSLQGLASYEQYF.

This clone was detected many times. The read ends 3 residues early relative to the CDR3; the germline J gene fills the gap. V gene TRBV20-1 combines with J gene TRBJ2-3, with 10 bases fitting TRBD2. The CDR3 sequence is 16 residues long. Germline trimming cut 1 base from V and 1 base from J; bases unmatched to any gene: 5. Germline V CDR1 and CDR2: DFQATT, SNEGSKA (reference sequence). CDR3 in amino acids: CSARVPSGSGTDTQYF. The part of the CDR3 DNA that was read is TGCAGTGCTAGAGTCCCTAGCGGGAGTGGCACAGATACG.

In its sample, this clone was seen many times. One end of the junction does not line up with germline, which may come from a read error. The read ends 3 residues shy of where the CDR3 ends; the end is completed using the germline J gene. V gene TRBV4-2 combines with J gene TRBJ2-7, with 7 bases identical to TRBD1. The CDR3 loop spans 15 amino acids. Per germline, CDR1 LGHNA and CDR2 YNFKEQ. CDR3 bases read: TGCGCCAGCAGCCAAGGGGGCGGAAGCTCCTACGAG. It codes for CASSQGGGSSYE. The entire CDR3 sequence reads CASSQGGGSSYEQYF.

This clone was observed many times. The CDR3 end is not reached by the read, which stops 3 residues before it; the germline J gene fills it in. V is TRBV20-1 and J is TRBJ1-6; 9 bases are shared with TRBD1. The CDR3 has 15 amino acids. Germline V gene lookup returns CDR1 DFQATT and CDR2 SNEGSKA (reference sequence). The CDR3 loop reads CSALSGTGPSMALHF. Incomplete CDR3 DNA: TGCAGTGCCCTATCCGGGACAGGGCCCTCTATGGCC.

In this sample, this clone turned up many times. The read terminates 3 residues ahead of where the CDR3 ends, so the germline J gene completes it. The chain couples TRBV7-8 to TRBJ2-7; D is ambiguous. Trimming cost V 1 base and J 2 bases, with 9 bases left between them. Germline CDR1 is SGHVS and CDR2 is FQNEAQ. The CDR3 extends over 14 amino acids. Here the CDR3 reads CASSLGHRAYEQYF. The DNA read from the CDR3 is TGTGCCAGCAGCTTAGGTCACAGAGCCTACGAG.

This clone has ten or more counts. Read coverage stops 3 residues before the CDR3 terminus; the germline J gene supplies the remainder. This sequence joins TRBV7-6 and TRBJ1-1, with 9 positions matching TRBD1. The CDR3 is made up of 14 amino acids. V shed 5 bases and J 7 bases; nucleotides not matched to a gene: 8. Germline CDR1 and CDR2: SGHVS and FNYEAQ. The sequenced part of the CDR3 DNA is TGTGCCAGCAGCCGGGACAGGGCGTCAAGTGAA. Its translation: CASSRDRASSE. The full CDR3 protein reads CASSRDRASSEAFF. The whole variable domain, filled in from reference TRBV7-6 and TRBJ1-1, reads GAGVSQSPRYKVTKRGQDVALRCDPISGHVSLYWYRQALGQGPEFLTYFNYEAQQDKSGLPNDRFSAERPEGSISTLTIQRTEQRDSAMYRCASSRDRASSEAFFGQGTRLTVV.

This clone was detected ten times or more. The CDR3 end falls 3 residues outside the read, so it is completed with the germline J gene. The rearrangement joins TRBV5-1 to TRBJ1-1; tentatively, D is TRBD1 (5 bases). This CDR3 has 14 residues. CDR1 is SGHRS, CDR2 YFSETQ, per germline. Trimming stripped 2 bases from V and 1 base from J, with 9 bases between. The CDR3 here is CASSLKTENTEAFF. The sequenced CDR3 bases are TGCGCCAGCAGCTTAAAGACAGAGAACACTGAA.

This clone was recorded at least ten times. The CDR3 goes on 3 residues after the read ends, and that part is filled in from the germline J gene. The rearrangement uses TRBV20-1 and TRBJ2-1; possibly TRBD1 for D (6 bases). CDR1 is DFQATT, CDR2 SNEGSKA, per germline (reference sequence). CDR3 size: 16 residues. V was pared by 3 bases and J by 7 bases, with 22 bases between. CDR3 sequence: CSAREVHGTRYNEQFF. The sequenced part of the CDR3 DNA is TGCAGTGCTAGGGAAGTCCACGGGACACGGTATAATGAG.

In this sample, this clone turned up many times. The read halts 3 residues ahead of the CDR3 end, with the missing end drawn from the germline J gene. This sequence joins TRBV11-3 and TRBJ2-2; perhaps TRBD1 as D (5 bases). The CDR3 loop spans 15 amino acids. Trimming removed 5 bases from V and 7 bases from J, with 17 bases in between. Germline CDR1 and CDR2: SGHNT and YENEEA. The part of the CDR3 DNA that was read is TGTGCCAGCAGCAAAGACAGTTCCCGGCACGGGGAG. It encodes CASSKDSSRHGE. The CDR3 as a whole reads CASSKDSSRHGELFF.

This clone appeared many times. The CDR3 sequence is CSANRLAVNTGELFF. The CDR3 bases that were read are TGCAGTGCTAACCGACTAGCGGTGAACACCGGGGAG. The chain is built from TRBV20-1 and TRBJ2-2, with 9 bases identical to TRBD2. The read gets to within 3 residues of the CDR3 end, and the germline J gene fills in the rest. The germline V gene has CDR1 DFQATT and CDR2 SNEGSKA (reference sequence). The CDR3 has 15 amino acids. V was clipped by 4 bases and J by 1 base; unmatched bases: 4.

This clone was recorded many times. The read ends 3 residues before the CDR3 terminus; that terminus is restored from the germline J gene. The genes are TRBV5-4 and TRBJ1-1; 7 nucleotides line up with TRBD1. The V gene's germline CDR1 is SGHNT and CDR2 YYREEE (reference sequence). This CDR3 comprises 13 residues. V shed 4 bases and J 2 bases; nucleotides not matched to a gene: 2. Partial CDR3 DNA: TGTGCCAGCAGCCGGGACAGCAACACTGAA. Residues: CASSRDSNTE. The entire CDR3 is CASSRDSNTEAFF.

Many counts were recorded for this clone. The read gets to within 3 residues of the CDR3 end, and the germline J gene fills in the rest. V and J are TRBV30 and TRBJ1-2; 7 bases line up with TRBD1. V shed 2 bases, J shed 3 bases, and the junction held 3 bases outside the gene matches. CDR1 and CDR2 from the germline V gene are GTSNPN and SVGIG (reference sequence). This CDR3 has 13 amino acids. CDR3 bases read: TGTGCCTGGAGTTCTGGACAGGACTATGGC. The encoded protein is CAWSSGQDYG. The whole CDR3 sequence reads CAWSSGQDYGYTF.

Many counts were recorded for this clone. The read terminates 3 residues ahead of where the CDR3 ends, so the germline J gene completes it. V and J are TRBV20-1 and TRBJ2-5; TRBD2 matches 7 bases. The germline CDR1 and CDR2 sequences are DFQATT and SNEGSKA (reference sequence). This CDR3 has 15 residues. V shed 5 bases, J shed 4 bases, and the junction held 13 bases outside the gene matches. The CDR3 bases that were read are TGCAGTGCTGGCCCCCGGACTAGTGGGGGAGAGACC. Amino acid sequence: CSAGPRTSGGET. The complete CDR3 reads CSAGPRTSGGETQYF.

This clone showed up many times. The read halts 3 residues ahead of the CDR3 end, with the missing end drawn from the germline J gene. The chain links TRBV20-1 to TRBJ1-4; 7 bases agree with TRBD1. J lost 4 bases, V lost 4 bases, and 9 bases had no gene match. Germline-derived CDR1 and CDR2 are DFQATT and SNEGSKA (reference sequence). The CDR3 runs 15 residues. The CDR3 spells CSAIDPGQLNEKLFF. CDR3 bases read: TGCAGTGCTATAGATCCGGGACAGCTTAATGAAAAA.

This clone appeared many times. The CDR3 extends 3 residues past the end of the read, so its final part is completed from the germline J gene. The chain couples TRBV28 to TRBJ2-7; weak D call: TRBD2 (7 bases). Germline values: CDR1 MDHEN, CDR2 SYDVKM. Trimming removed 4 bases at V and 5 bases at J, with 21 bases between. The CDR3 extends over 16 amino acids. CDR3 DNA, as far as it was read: TGTGCCAGCAGTTACCCCGTGGGGGGGCGCGTCAACGAG. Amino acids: CASSYPVGGRVNE. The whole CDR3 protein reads CASSYPVGGRVNEQYF.

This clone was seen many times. The sequenced CDR3 bases are TGTGCCAGCAGTGTAACTAGCGGGTTCTACGAG. Amino acids: CASSVTSGFYE. The whole CDR3 reads CASSVTSGFYEQYF. The chain uses TRBV6-2 or TRBV6-3 and TRBJ2-7, with TRBD2 matching 9 bases. Read data end 3 residues before the CDR3 end; the end is taken from the germline J gene. This CDR3 contains 14 residues. Germline V CDR1 and CDR2: MNHEY, SVGEGT. Unmatched junction bases numbered 5, after V lost 5 bases and J lost 3 bases.

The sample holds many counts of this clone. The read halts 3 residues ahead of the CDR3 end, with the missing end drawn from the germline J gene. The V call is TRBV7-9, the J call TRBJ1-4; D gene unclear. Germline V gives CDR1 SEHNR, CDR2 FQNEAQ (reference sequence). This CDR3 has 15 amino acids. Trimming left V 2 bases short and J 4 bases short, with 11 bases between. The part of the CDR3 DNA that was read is TGTGCCAGCAGCTTAACCGGGTTGAATAATGAAAAA. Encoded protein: CASSLTGLNNEK. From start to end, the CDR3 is CASSLTGLNNEKLFF. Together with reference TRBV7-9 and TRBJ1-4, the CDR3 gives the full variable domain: DTGVSQNPRHKITKRGQNVTFRCDPISEHNRLYWYRQTLGQGPEFLTYFQNEAQLEKSRLLSDRFSAERPKGSFSTLEIQRTEQGDSAMYLCASSLTGLNNEKLFFGSGTQLSVL.

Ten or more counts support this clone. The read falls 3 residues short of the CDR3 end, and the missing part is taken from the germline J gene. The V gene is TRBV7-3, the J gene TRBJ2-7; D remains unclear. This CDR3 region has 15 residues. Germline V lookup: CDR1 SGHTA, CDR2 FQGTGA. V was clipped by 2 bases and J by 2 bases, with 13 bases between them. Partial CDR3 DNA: TGTGCCAGCAGCTTATCGGCTAGAGGTGCCTACGAG. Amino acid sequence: CASSLSARGAYE. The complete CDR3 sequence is CASSLSARGAYEQYF.

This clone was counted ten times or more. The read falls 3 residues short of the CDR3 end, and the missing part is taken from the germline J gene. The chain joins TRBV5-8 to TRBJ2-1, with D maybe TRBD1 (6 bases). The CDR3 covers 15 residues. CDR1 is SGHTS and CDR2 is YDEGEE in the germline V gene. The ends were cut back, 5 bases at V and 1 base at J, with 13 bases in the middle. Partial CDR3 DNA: TGTGCCAGCAGTCAGGGGTTCAGGTCCTACAATGAG. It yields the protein CASSQGFRSYNE. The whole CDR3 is CASSQGFRSYNEQFF.

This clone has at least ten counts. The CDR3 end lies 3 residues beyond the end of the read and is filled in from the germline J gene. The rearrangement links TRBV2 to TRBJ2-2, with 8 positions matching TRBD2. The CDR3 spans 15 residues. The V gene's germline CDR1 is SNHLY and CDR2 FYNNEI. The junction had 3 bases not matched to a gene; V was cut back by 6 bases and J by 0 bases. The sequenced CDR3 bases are TGTGCCAGCAGGGTACTAGCGGCGAACACCGGGGAG. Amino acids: CASRVLAANTGE. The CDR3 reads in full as CASRVLAANTGELFF.

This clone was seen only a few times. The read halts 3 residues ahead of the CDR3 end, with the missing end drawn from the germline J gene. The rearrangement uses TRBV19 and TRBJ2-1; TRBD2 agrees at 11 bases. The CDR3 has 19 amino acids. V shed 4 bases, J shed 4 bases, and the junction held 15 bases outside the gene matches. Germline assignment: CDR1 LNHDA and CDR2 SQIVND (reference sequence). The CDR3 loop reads CASSTSPPKTSGMYNEQFF. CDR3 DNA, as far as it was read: TGTGCCAGTAGTACTTCCCCCCCCAAGACTAGCGGGATGTACAATGAG.

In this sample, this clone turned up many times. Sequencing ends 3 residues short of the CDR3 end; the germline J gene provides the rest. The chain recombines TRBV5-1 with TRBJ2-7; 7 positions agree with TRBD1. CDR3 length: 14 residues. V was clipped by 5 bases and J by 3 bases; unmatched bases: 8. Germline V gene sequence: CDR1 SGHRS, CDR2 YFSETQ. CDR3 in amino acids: CASRDPGTVYEQYF. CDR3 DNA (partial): TGCGCCAGCAGAGATCCCGGGACAGTCTACGAG.

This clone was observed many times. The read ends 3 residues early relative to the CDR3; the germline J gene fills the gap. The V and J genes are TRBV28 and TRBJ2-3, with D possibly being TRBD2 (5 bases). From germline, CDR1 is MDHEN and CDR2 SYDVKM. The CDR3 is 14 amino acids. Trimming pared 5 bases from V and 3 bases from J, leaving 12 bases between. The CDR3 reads CASSPSSLTDTQYF. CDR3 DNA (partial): TGTGCCAGCAGTCCTTCTAGCCTAACAGATACG.

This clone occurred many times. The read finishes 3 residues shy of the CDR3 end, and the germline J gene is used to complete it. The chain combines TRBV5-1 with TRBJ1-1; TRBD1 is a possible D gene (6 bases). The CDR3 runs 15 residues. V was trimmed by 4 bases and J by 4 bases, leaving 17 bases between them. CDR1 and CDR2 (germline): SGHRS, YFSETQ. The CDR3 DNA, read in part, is TGCGCCAGCAGCGGCAGGGGTAATGGAGGCACTGAA. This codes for CASSGRGNGGTE. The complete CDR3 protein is CASSGRGNGGTEAFF.

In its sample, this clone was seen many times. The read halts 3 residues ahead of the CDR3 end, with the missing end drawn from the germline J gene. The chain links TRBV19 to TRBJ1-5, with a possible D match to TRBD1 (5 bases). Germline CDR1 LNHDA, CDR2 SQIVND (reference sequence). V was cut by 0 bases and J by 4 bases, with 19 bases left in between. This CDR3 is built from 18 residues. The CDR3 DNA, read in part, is TGTGCCAGTAGTATAGATCGAAAAGGCAGGGCCTTGAATCAGCCC. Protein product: CASSIDRKGRALNQP. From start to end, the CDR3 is CASSIDRKGRALNQPQHF.

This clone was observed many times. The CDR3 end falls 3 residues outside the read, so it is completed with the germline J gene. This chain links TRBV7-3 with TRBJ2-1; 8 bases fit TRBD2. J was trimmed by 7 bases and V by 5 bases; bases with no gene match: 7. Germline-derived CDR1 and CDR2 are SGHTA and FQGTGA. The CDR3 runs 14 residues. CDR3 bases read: TGTGCCAGCAGCGTAAGCGGGAGTAAGAATGAG. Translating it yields CASSVSGSKNE. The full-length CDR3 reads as CASSVSGSKNEQFF. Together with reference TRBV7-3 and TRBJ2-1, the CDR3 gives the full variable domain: GAGVSQTPSNKVTEKGKYVELRCDPISGHTALYWYRQSLGQGPEFLIYFQGTGAADDSGLPNDRFFAVRPEGSVSTLKIQRTERGDSAVYLCASSVSGSKNEQFFGPGTRLTVL.